The 28 T cell receptor beta chains given below trace back to one sample, sequenced in a study of tumor-infiltrating lymphocytes in primary liver carcinoma. The source material, roughly 18-32 mg of unsorted bulk tissue, was used to co-extract RNA and DNA. With a constant-region primer, TCR beta cDNA was made from approximately 520 ng of total RNA. Library construction for TCR beta comprised three nested multiplex PCR rounds performed with slightly modified ARM-PCR. The opening two PCR rounds, about 11 cycles each, paired TRBV1-TRBV30 forward primers with a C-beta reverse primer. TCRdb reprocessed the multiplex PCR reads with MiXCR, giving one entry per CDR3 protein. This sample has roughly 50,000 distinct CDR3 sequences, with about 80% found just once. Sequencing used liver tumor tissue from sampling region 2. Sample subset: tumor region T2, inferior pole. These receptor sequences come from a man between 35 and 55 years old with primary liver carcinoma and hepatitis B virus infection.

This clonotype appeared a single time. The junction shows a germline mismatch at one end, possibly a read error. The chain joins TRBV10-3 to TRBJ2-1; 13 bases are shared with TRBD2. The germline CDR1 and CDR2 sequences are ENHRY and SYGVKD. The CDR3 loop spans 18 amino acids. The CDR3 protein is CAIGEGSTGLAGVGEQFF. CDR3 sequence (DNA): TGTGCCATCGGTGAGGGAAGTACAGGACTAGCGGGAGTAGGTGAGCAGTTCTTC.

The chain employs TRBV11-2 and TRBJ1-1; no firm D call. The germline gives CDR1 SGHAT, CDR2 FQNNGV. Trimming removed 6 bases at V and 4 bases at J, with 9 bases between. CDR3 length: 12 residues. The DNA for the CDR3 is TGTGCCAGCAGTCTAGGGTGCACTGAAGCTTTCTTT. This encodes CASSLGCTEAFF.

This clonotype is medium-sized (0.01 to 0.1%) in the sample. The CDR3 here is CSVGDPSGNSPLHF. The CDR3 DNA reads as TGCAGCGTCGGGGACCCCTCCGGTAATTCACCCCTCCACTTT. The V call is TRBV29-1, the J call TRBJ1-6, with D possibly matching TRBD1 (5 bases). Trimming shortened V by 6 bases and J by 6 bases, and 15 bases separated the two germline ends. CDR1 is SQVTM, CDR2 ANQGSEA, per germline. The CDR3 has 14 amino acids.

This clonotype was seen a single time. This CDR3 is missing its conserved last phenylalanine or tryptophan, likely due to a read error. The limits of the CDR3 on the DNA are not certain, so only TCRdb's listed CDR3 is given. The CDR3 reads CASSLSVGLVGGGYERYS. The rearrangement uses TRBV11-2 and TRBJ2-7; the D segment call TRBD2 is taken from the table without a DNA check. CDR1 SGHAT and CDR2 FQNNGV come from the germline V gene. The CDR3 is 18 residues long, counting both termini.

Many counts were recorded for this clonotype. The rearrangement joins TRBV28 to TRBJ2-7, with D perhaps matching TRBD2 (6 bases). V lost 6 bases and J lost 0, with 12 bases in between. This CDR3 is 14 amino acids long. Germline CDR1 MDHEN, CDR2 SYDVKM. CDR3 DNA sequence: TGTGCCAGCAGGGACGCGGGGAGCTCCTACGAGCAGTACTTC. Amino acids: CASRDAGSSYEQYF.

Worth noting for this clonotype: A read error may produce the germline difference seen at one junction end. The chain is built from TRBV6-1 and TRBJ2-3; tentatively, D is TRBD1 (5 bases). Germline V gene sequence: CDR1 MNHNS, CDR2 SASEGT. The CDR3 has 15 amino acids. DNA of the CDR3: TGTGCCACCAGTACCATCGACAGATGCACAGATACGCAGTATTTT. It encodes CATSTIDRCTDTQYF.

Concerning this clonotype: One junction end disagrees with the germline gene, perhaps due to a read error. This chain joins TRBV6-5 and TRBJ1-3; D might be TRBD1 (6 bases). In germline, CDR1 is MNHEY, CDR2 SVGAGI. This CDR3 spans 15 amino acids. The CDR3 sequence: CANRDDRYSGNTIYF. The CDR3 DNA is TGTGCCAACAGGGACGACCGTTACTCTGGGAACACCATATATTTT.

This clonotype is a singleton in its sample. This chain joins TRBV4-1 and TRBJ2-1, with TRBD2 matching over 11 bases. CDR1 MGHRA and CDR2 YSYEKL come from the germline V gene. The CDR3 loop spans 16 amino acids. The DNA for the CDR3 is TGCGGCAGTAGCCAATACGGGACTAGCGGTGACAATGAGCAGTTCTTC. The encoded protein is CGSSQYGTSGDNEQFF.

In the case of this clonotype: This CDR3 is missing its conserved last phenylalanine or tryptophan, likely due to a read error. The chain has TRBV7-8 and TRBJ2-7; D not certain. Trimming pared 1 base from V and 4 bases from J, leaving 14 bases between. The V gene's germline CDR1 is SGHVS and CDR2 FQNEAQ. This CDR3 comprises 15 residues. The CDR3 DNA follows: TGTGCCAGCAGCTTAGTGTGGCCAGACTCTTACGAGCAGTACCTC. Protein: CASSLVWPDSYEQYL.

The rearrangement uses TRBV10-3 and TRBJ2-7; D is unresolved. CDR1 is ENHRY, CDR2 SYGVKD, per germline. This CDR3 region has 12 residues. CDR3 sequence reads: CTTHDTEYKQYF. The CDR3 coding sequence is TGTACCACCCATGACACCGAATACAAGCAGTACTTC.

This clonotype occurred once. Here the CDR3 omits its conserved ending phenylalanine or tryptophan, so a read error is the likely source. The J gene is TRBJ2-7, the V gene TRBV11-2, with TRBD2 matching over 8 bases. CDR1 is SGHAT and CDR2 is FQNNGV in the germline V gene. There are 18 residues in the CDR3. CDR3 in DNA: TGTGCCAGCAGCTTATCCGTTGGACTAACGGGAGGGGGGTACGATCAGTACTCC. Residues: CASSLSVGLTGGGYDQYS.

Concerning this clonotype itself: At one boundary the junction diverges from the germline segment, which might be a read error. This chain uses TRBV11-1 with TRBJ2-7, with 8 bases that match TRBD1. Germline V CDR1 and CDR2: SGHAT, FQDESV (reference sequence). The CDR3 runs to 15 residues. In DNA form, the CDR3 reads TGTGCCGACAGCCTTGGACAGGGAATAATTGGCGAGCAGTATTTC. This gives the protein CADSLGQGIIGEQYF.

This clonotype was counted at least ten times. The CDR3 region has the DNA TGTGCCAGCAGTTACTCGGGGGGCTTAACGGGCTACGAGCAGTACTTC. It specifies CASSYSGGLTGYEQYF. The chain links TRBV6-6 to TRBJ2-7; possibly TRBD1 or TRBD2 for D (6 bases each). The V end was cut by 0 bases, the J end by 3 bases, with 15 bases between. Per germline, CDR1 MNHNY and CDR2 SVGAGI (reference sequence). The CDR3 is made up of 16 amino acids.

This clonotype occurred many times. The chain links TRBV28 to TRBJ2-3; D ambiguous. The CDR3 runs to 17 residues. CDR1 is MDHEN and CDR2 is SYDVKM in the germline V gene. With 4 bases removed from V and 0 bases from J, the gap between germline ends came to 17 bases. The CDR3 sequence: CASSSPRQATSTDTQYF. The CDR3 bases are TGTGCCAGCAGTTCCCCCCGGCAGGCCACTAGCACAGATACGCAGTATTTT.

This rearrangement joins TRBV12-3 or TRBV12-4 to TRBJ2-7; D remains ambiguous. Deletions cut 10 bases from V and 0 bases from J, with 16 bases between. This CDR3 comprises 14 residues. Written as DNA, the CDR3 is TGTGCCACCAACATGGACCCGAGCTCCTACGAGCAGTACTTC. It is translated as CATNMDPSSYEQYF.

A note on this clonotype: The junction does not match germline at one end; this may be a read error. This rearrangement joins TRBV6-2 or TRBV6-3 to TRBJ2-3; TRBD2 might be the D (6 bases). The germline CDR1 and CDR2 sequences are MNHEY and SVGEGT. The CDR3 length is 12 residues. CDR3 sequence: CASSTIGSDQEF. In DNA, the CDR3 is TGTGCCAGCAGTACCATCGGGAGTGACCAGGAATTT.

This clonotype was observed once. Lacking the conserved final phenylalanine or tryptophan, this CDR3 likely reflects a read error. The J gene is TRBJ2-7, the V gene TRBV11-2; 8 bases align to TRBD2. The length of the CDR3 is 15 residues. Germline loops: CDR1 SGHAT, CDR2 FQNNGV. Written as DNA, the CDR3 is TGTGCCAGCAGCCAATATTCGGGAGGGGACTACAAGCAGTACTCC. Its translation: CASSQYSGGDYKQYS.

With respect to this clonotype: This may be a read error, as it is one base from a much larger clone. Lacking the conserved final phenylalanine or tryptophan, this CDR3 likely reflects a read error. This chain links TRBV7-9 with TRBJ1-1; D is possibly TRBD1 (6 bases). There are 15 residues in the CDR3. Per the germline V gene, CDR1 is SEHNR and CDR2 is FQNEAQ (reference sequence). V lost 4 bases, J lost 5 bases, and 17 bases lay in between. The CDR3 protein is CASSSRGGRLTEAFL. The DNA of the CDR3 is TGTGCCAGCAGCTCCAGAGGGGGGCGCCTAACTGAAGCTTTCTTG.

This clonotype was seen many times. V usage is TRBV7-9 and J usage is TRBJ2-5; the match to TRBD2 covers 13 bases. The CDR3 has 14 amino acids. V trimming: 4 bases; J trimming: 7 bases; junction bases outside the gene matches: 3. Germline lookup yields CDR1 SEHNR and CDR2 FQNEAQ (reference sequence). CDR3 nucleotide sequence: TGTGCCAGCAGCTCCGGGACTAGCGGGGTGACCCAGTACTTC. Protein sequence: CASSSGTSGVTQYF.

This clonotype showed up just once. This sequence joins TRBV4-1 and TRBJ2-2, with D perhaps matching TRBD2 (5 bases). The CDR3 is made up of 14 amino acids. Germline V gives CDR1 MGHRA, CDR2 YSYEKL. V lost 6 bases and J lost 17, with 25 bases in between. The CDR3 DNA reads as TGCGCCAGCAGTCAAAACTCGAACGCCGGGGAGCGATTTTTT. As protein: CASSQNSNAGERFF.

In the case of this clonotype: The junction departs from the called germline gene at one end, perhaps through a read error. The chain links TRBV6-5 to TRBJ2-7, with 12 bases aligning to TRBD2. Germline V gene sequence: CDR1 MNHEY, CDR2 SVGAGI. This CDR3 region has 15 residues. The CDR3: CTSSRGLAGEYEQYF. The CDR3 coding sequence is TGTACCAGCAGCCGGGGACTAGCGGGTGAATACGAGCAGTACTTC.

About this clonotype itself: Here the CDR3 omits its conserved ending phenylalanine or tryptophan, so a read error is the likely source. The chain employs TRBV29-1 and TRBJ1-2; D is ambiguous. CDR3 length equals 15 residues. Germline CDR1 SQVTM, CDR2 ANQGSEA. The CDR3 sequence: CRVEERAVGPYGYTS. CDR3 coding DNA: TGCAGGGTTGAAGAACGGGCCGTCGGGCCCTATGGCTACACCTCC.

In regard to this clonotype: A read error may produce the germline difference seen at one junction end. The V call is TRBV6-5, the J call TRBJ2-7; D not resolved. Germline loops: CDR1 MNHEY, CDR2 SVGAGI. The CDR3 spans 14 residues. The CDR3 region is CAGSHQSTPLEQYF. In nucleotides, the CDR3 is TGTGCCGGCAGTCACCAGTCAACCCCTCTCGAGCAGTACTTC.

As regards this clonotype: No conserved phenylalanine or tryptophan is present at the end of the CDR3, so a read error is the likely explanation. The limits of the CDR3 on the DNA are not certain, so only TCRdb's listed CDR3 is given. The chain joins TRBV24-1 to TRBJ2-5; TRBD2, the D gene given by the table, was not confirmed from the DNA. The CDR3 is made up of 15 amino acids, end residues included. Germline V gene sequence: CDR1 KGHDR, CDR2 SFDVKD. This CDR3 reads CATSKGTNLRETQYL.

A remark on this clonotype: A much larger clone sits a single nucleotide away, making a read error possible. The chain has TRBV29-1 and TRBJ1-2; D call uncertain. The CDR3 runs to 9 residues. Germline values: CDR1 SQVTM, CDR2 ANQGSEA. CDR3 region: CGPRRNYTF. CDR3 DNA sequence: TGCGGCCCCAGGAGGAACTACACCTTC.

Of note for this clonotype: One junction end does not reproduce the germline sequence, and a read error may be involved. This chain uses TRBV11-2 with TRBJ2-1; D is tentatively TRBD1 or TRBD2 (5 bases each). This CDR3 has 22 amino acids. Germline loops: CDR1 SGHAT, CDR2 FQNNGV. The CDR3 here is CTSSLSYRGPVKQVRSYYGQFF. CDR3 coding DNA: TGTACCAGCAGCCTCTCCTACCGGGGTCCCGTGAAACAGGTTCGCTCCTACTATGGGCAGTTCTTC.

This clonotype came up once. A read error may account for a junction end that differs from germline. The chain has TRBV29-1 and TRBJ2-5, with D possibly being TRBD2 (5 bases). The CDR3 runs to 12 residues. Per the germline V gene, CDR1 is SQVTM and CDR2 is ANQGSEA. The CDR3 coding sequence is TGCAGCGTTGACGGACTCCAAGAGACCCATTGTTTC. Its translation: CSVDGLQETHCF.

With respect to this clonotype: A junction end diverges from the germline sequence, so it may reflect a read error. This sequence joins TRBV7-9 and TRBJ2-3, with 8 bases matching TRBD2. Per germline, CDR1 SEHNR and CDR2 FQNEAQ (reference sequence). This CDR3 comprises 16 residues. CDR3 in DNA: TGTGTCAGCAGCTTGGAGGCGGGAGGAGGCACAGATACGCAGTATTTT. Encoded protein: CVSSLEAGGGTDTQYF. Full variable domain (rest looked up from reference TRBV7-9 and TRBJ2-3): DTGVSQNPRHKITKRGQNVTFRCDPISEHNRLYWYRQTLGQGPEFLTYFQNEAQLEKSRLLSDRFSAERPKGSFSTLEIQRTEQGDSAMYLCVSSLEAGGGTDTQYFGPGTRLTVL.